The text below deals with one T cell receptor beta chain. This sample is part of a study of shared T cell receptors in the human thymus. Profiling relied on immunoSEQ multiplex PCR, and the TCRdb table lists in-frame clones only, not all of them. The profile shows 700,000 to 750,000 clones, around 85% of them singletons. Looked up from germline, CDR1 is MGHRA and CDR2 is YSYEKL. The CDR3 sequence is 16 residues long. V lost 4 bases to trimming and J lost 9 bases, with 22 bases between them. These records were also assigned to another study, of human thymus T cells. From that report: Thymic repertoires from unrelated individuals overlapped highly, related research reported.

This clonotype originated in a girl in the first two years of life with a congenital heart defect. Sequencing was done on a sample of thymocytes. The chain links TRBV4-1 to TRBJ2-1; perhaps TRBD2 as D (6 bases). CDR3 in DNA: TGCGCCAGCAGCCGCCCCCAAGTTCTAACTAGCCGTGAGCAGTTCTTC. Translated, it gives CASSRPQVLTSREQFF.